The 28 T cell receptor beta chains below were found in one sample sequenced in a study of early T cells in non-severe SARS-CoV-2 infection. TCRdb re-derived calls from the 5' RACE reads in MiXCR, one entry per CDR3 protein. Altogether about 80,000 distinct CDR3 sequences are present, 11% to 15% being singletons, with the ten largest covering approximately 9.9%. Source material: whole blood. The receptors here all came from an adult who was a healthcare worker with PCR-confirmed SARS-CoV-2 infection or an uninfected control (not recorded which).

The chain links TRBV6-6 to TRBJ2-7, with 9 bases fitting TRBD1. Germline V gene lookup returns CDR1 MNHNY and CDR2 SVGAGI (reference sequence). The CDR3 consists of 14 residues. The junction had 2 bases not matched to a gene; V was cut back by 3 bases and J by 2 bases. Here the CDR3 reads CASSYRQGAYEQYF. The CDR3 DNA follows: TGTGCCAGCAGTTATCGACAGGGGGCCTACGAGCAGTACTTC.

This clonotype was detected many times. V gene TRBV7-6 combines with J gene TRBJ2-5, with D perhaps matching TRBD2 (7 bases). Trimming removed 3 bases from V and 5 bases from J, with 16 bases in between. The CDR3 runs to 15 residues. In germline, CDR1 is SGHVS, CDR2 FNYEAQ. The CDR3: CASSFEGGAVETQYF. As DNA, the CDR3 is TGTGCCAGCAGCTTCGAAGGGGGGGCTGTGGAGACCCAGTACTTC.

This clonotype was observed at least ten times. The V and J genes are TRBV5-1 and TRBJ2-5; D is perhaps TRBD1 (6 bases). V was clipped by 4 bases and J by 1 base, with 8 bases between them. The CDR3 is 13 amino acids. Germline CDR1 reads SGHRS; CDR2 reads YFSETQ. The CDR3 here is CASSADSQETQYF. In nucleotides, the CDR3 is TGCGCCAGCAGCGCGGACAGCCAAGAGACCCAGTACTTC.

Here the CDR3 reads CASSLKGETEAFF. The DNA for the CDR3 is TGTGCCAGCAGCTTGAAGGGGGAGACTGAAGCTTTCTTT. The chain carries TRBV7-9 and TRBJ1-1; D might be TRBD1 (6 bases). From germline, CDR1 is SEHNR and CDR2 FQNEAQ (reference sequence). The CDR3 runs to 13 residues. V was trimmed by 3 bases and J by 5 bases, leaving 10 bases between them. The full variable domain, its missing parts supplied by reference TRBV7-9 and TRBJ1-1, is DTGVSQNPRHKITKRGQNVTFRCDPISEHNRLYWYRQTLGQGPEFLTYFQNEAQLEKSRLLSDRFSAERPKGSFSTLEIQRTEQGDSAMYLCASSLKGETEAFFGQGTRLTVV.

This sequence joins TRBV7-8 and TRBJ2-5; D unresolved. V lost 1 base to trimming and J lost 3 bases, with 6 bases between them. There are 13 residues in the CDR3. CDR1 is SGHVS and CDR2 is FQNEAQ in the germline V gene. CDR3 region: CASSLGAEETQYF. DNA for the CDR3: TGTGCCAGCAGCTTAGGGGCCGAAGAGACCCAGTACTTC.

The chain links TRBV7-9 to TRBJ1-1; D ambiguous. Trimming cost V 6 bases and J 6 bases, with 11 bases left between them. CDR1 and CDR2 (germline): SEHNR, FQNEAQ (reference sequence). This CDR3 has 12 amino acids. CDR3 nucleotides: TGTGCCAGCAGTCCCCCCTATGCTGAAGCTTTCTTT. Protein product: CASSPPYAEAFF.

The table lists this clonotype with a few counts. The rearrangement joins TRBV6-2 or TRBV6-3 to TRBJ2-5; 8 bases fit TRBD1. Germline V gene lookup returns CDR1 MNHEY and CDR2 SVGEGT. J gave up 5 bases and V 6 bases, and 11 bases lay outside the gene matches. There are 15 residues in the CDR3. DNA of the CDR3: TGTGCCAGCAGCGCCGGGACAGGTGAAGTGGAGACCCAGTACTTC. Protein sequence: CASSAGTGEVETQYF.

This clonotype has only a few counts. The rearrangement uses TRBV11-2 and TRBJ1-4, with unresolved D. Germline V gene sequence: CDR1 SGHAT, CDR2 FQNNGV. Trimming pared 5 bases from V and 5 bases from J, leaving 12 bases between. This CDR3 spans 14 amino acids. CDR3 loop: CASSPTGRNEKLFF. The CDR3 DNA is TGTGCCAGCAGCCCCACCGGGCGAAATGAAAAACTGTTTTTT.

The chain is built from TRBV11-1 and TRBJ2-2; D remains unclear. There are 13 residues in the CDR3. V was cut by 1 base and J by 8 bases, with 8 bases left in between. Germline loops: CDR1 SGHAT, CDR2 FQDESV (reference sequence). This CDR3 is CASSLDRYGELFF. The CDR3 DNA follows: TGTGCCAGCAGCTTAGATCGCTATGGGGAGCTGTTTTTT.

The chain links TRBV28 to TRBJ2-4, with unresolved D. Germline-derived CDR1 and CDR2 are MDHEN and SYDVKM. CDR3 size: 14 residues. Trimming removed 3 bases at V and 1 base at J, with 7 bases between. This CDR3 is CASSFWVAKNIQYF. The CDR3 bases are TGTGCCAGCAGTTTTTGGGTGGCCAAAAACATTCAGTACTTC.

The CDR3 coding sequence is TGTGCCAGCAGCGTAATAGCGACTAGCGGGGGCACAGATACGCAGTATTTT. The encoded protein is CASSVIATSGGTDTQYF. This sequence joins TRBV9 and TRBJ2-3, with 11 bases matching TRBD2. With V trimmed by 1 base and J by 1 base, 5 bases remained unmatched. This CDR3 comprises 17 residues. Per the germline V gene, CDR1 is SGDLS and CDR2 is YYNGEE.

V is TRBV7-6 and J is TRBJ1-1, with D possibly being TRBD1 (6 bases). Between the trimmed V and J ends, which lost 1 base and 2 bases, there was a span of 14 bases. The CDR3 contains 16 residues. The germline gives CDR1 SGHVS, CDR2 FNYEAQ. The CDR3 DNA reads TGTGCCAGCAGCTTAGGATCGGGGGGCAGAAACACTGAAGCTTTCTTT. Residues: CASSLGSGGRNTEAFF.

The DNA for the CDR3 is TGTGCCAGCAGCTTTGTACAGGGGGCCTCTGGAAACACCATATATTTT. It yields the protein CASSFVQGASGNTIYF. V usage is TRBV7-9 and J usage is TRBJ1-3; 9 nucleotides align to TRBD1. The V and J ends lost 3 bases and 0 bases, in that order; junction bases with no gene match: 3. In germline, CDR1 is SEHNR, CDR2 FQNEAQ (reference sequence). This CDR3 region has 16 residues.

The table lists this clonotype with a few counts. J is TRBJ2-5 and V is TRBV20-1, with 8 bases aligning to TRBD2. This CDR3 has 15 amino acids. V shed 0 bases, J shed 3 bases, and the junction held 6 bases outside the gene matches. Germline assignment: CDR1 DFQATT and CDR2 SNEGSKA (reference sequence). In DNA, the CDR3 is TGCAGTGCTAGAGACTCGCGGGGGGCGGAAGAGACCCAGTACTTC. It is translated as CSARDSRGAEETQYF.

The table lists this clonotype with a few counts. J is TRBJ2-7 and V is TRBV5-1, with D tentatively TRBD2 (6 bases). The length of the CDR3 is 14 residues. Deletions cut 8 bases from V and 7 bases from J, with 22 bases between. CDR1 is SGHRS, CDR2 YFSETQ, per germline. Written as DNA, the CDR3 is TGCGCCAGTCGCTGGGGGGACCATTTAGGAGAGCAGTACTTC. Translation gives CASRWGDHLGEQYF. Drawing the rest from reference TRBV5-1 and TRBJ2-7, the complete variable domain is KAGVTQTPRYLIKTRGQQVTLSCSPISGHRSVSWYQQTPGQGLQFLFEYFSETQRNKGNFPGRFSGRQFSNSRSEMNVSTLELGDSALYLCASRWGDHLGEQYFGPGTRLTVT.

The J gene is TRBJ1-1, the V gene TRBV28, with no clear D. This CDR3 has 13 amino acids. Germline V gene data show CDR1 as MDHEN and CDR2 as SYDVKM. Trimming removed 4 bases from V and 6 bases from J, with 12 bases in between. In nucleotides, the CDR3 is TGTGCCAGCAGTTCCAGGTGGAGGGCTGAAGCTTTCTTT. It yields the protein CASSSRWRAEAFF.

The chain uses TRBV16 and TRBJ2-7, with TRBD2 identical over 7 bases. Germline trimming cut 6 bases from V and 3 bases from J; bases unmatched to any gene: 8. The CDR3 is 14 amino acids. The germline gives CDR1 KGHSY, CDR2 FQNENV. CDR3 region: CASRRTGGNYEQYF. The CDR3 bases are TGTGCCAGCAGGCGAACGGGGGGTAACTACGAGCAGTACTTC.

This clonotype was counted many times. V usage is TRBV10-2 and J usage is TRBJ1-5; weak D call: TRBD1 (6 bases). This CDR3 has 15 amino acids. V dropped 7 bases and J dropped 6 bases, with 19 bases sitting between them. Looked up from germline, CDR1 is WSHSY and CDR2 is SAAADI. The CDR3 sequence is CASNFYREPPQPQHF. The CDR3 DNA is TGCGCCAGCAATTTCTACAGGGAGCCCCCTCAGCCCCAGCATTTT.

The chain combines TRBV10-3 with TRBJ2-7; D uncertain. The CDR3 has 11 amino acids. CDR1 is ENHRY and CDR2 is SYGVKD in the germline V gene. V was cut by 3 bases and J by 5 bases, with 5 bases left in between. The CDR3 protein is CAISDFDEQYF. CDR3 in DNA: TGTGCCATCAGTGATTTCGACGAGCAGTACTTC.

Worth noting for this clonotype: One end of the junction is discordant with germline, which a read error may explain. The rearrangement uses TRBV7-8 and TRBJ2-3, with 8 bases fitting TRBD2. The CDR3 sequence is 14 residues long. CDR1 and CDR2 from the germline V gene are SGHVS and FQNEAQ. DNA of the CDR3: TGTGTCAGCAGCTTGCGGACTAGCCCAGATACGCAGTATTTT. This codes for CVSSLRTSPDTQYF.

This clonotype has only a few counts. The chain uses TRBV29-1 and TRBJ1-1, with no clear D. There are 12 residues in the CDR3. Looked up from germline, CDR1 is SQVTM and CDR2 is ANQGSEA. V lost 4 bases and J lost 6, with 12 bases in between. CDR3 amino acids: CSVGGGDPEAFF. The CDR3 DNA reads as TGCAGCGTTGGAGGCGGAGATCCTGAAGCTTTCTTT.

This clonotype appeared many times. The rearrangement uses TRBV7-8 and TRBJ2-3, with D tentatively TRBD1 (6 bases). V gave up 5 bases and J gave up 5 bases, with 20 bases separating them. Per germline, CDR1 SGHVS and CDR2 FQNEAQ. The CDR3 spans 16 residues. The CDR3, as DNA: TGTGCCAGCAGCCCGAACAGATTCCCCAGGGGAGATACGCAGTATTTT. Residues: CASSPNRFPRGDTQYF.

This clonotype occurred many times. The V gene is TRBV10-2, the J gene TRBJ2-7; possibly TRBD1 for D (5 bases). V gave up 3 bases and J gave up 5 bases, with 23 bases separating them. CDR1 and CDR2 from the germline V gene are WSHSY and SAAADI. The CDR3 is made up of 17 amino acids. Written as DNA, the CDR3 is TGCGCCAGCAGTGACCCGCAAGGAAAGGGGTATAGGGACGAGCAGTACTTC. Translating it yields CASSDPQGKGYRDEQYF.

This clonotype was detected ten times or more. V and J are TRBV6-2 or TRBV6-3 and TRBJ2-1; 9 nucleotides agree with TRBD2. The CDR3 totals 18 residues. Germline trimming cut 6 bases from V and 7 bases from J; bases unmatched to any gene: 19. Per the germline V gene, CDR1 is MNHEY and CDR2 is SVGEGT. The CDR3 DNA reads as TGTGCCAGCAGCTCCCAGACCCCCGGGACTAGCAAGGTGAATGAGCAGTTCTTC. This encodes CASSSQTPGTSKVNEQFF.

This clonotype showed up just a few times. V is TRBV20-1 and J is TRBJ2-3; D is possibly TRBD2 (6 bases). Germline V gene data show CDR1 as DFQATT and CDR2 as SNEGSKA (reference sequence). V lost 4 bases, J lost 3 bases, and 14 bases lay in between. The CDR3 runs 14 residues. CDR3 bases: TGCAGTGCTAAGGGACTCCCAGGGACAGATACGCAGTATTTT. Its translation is CSAKGLPGTDTQYF.

This clonotype has more than one count but fewer than ten. The chain has TRBV11-2 and TRBJ2-3, with 9 nucleotides matching TRBD2. There are 16 residues in the CDR3. The germline V gene has CDR1 SGHAT and CDR2 FQNNGV. V lost 4 bases and J lost 7; bases outside the gene matches: 12. As DNA, the CDR3 is TGTGCCAGCAGCTCCTATCTAGCGGGGAAGGGGAATACGCAGTATTTT. This codes for CASSSYLAGKGNTQYF.

This clonotype has just a few counts. The chain carries TRBV28 and TRBJ2-5, with unresolved D. CDR1 MDHEN and CDR2 SYDVKM come from the germline V gene. V was shortened by 5 bases and J by 1 base, with 5 bases between the two germline ends. The CDR3 is made up of 12 amino acids. The chain's CDR3 is CASSTPQETQYF. In DNA form, the CDR3 reads TGTGCCAGCAGTACACCCCAAGAGACCCAGTACTTC.

This clonotype has a handful of counts. For the CDR3, the DNA is TGCAGCGCTCCCAGGACAGGGTCAGATACGCAGTATTTT. Protein sequence: CSAPRTGSDTQYF. This chain joins TRBV29-1 and TRBJ2-3; the match to TRBD1 covers 8 bases. J gave up 4 bases and V 7 bases, and 7 bases lay outside the gene matches. The CDR3 extends over 13 amino acids. Germline loops: CDR1 SQVTM, CDR2 ANQGSEA.